The 14 T cell receptor beta chains below all came from one sample that was sequenced in a study of cytomegalovirus exposure and HLA in healthy donors. The PCR was carried out with 60 Vbeta primers and 13 Jbeta primers. Assay: immunoSEQ multiplex PCR; the TCRdb copy retains only in-frame clones and omits some. Here the sample spans approximately 160,000 clones, roughly four fifths being singletons. Sequencing was performed on PBMCs. All receptors derive from a woman aged 18-29 years in good health and CMV-seronegative.

The rearrangement joins TRBV18 to TRBJ2-7; D not resolved. Trimming took 3 bases from V and 2 from J, leaving 11 bases between them. Per the germline V gene, CDR1 is KGHSH and CDR2 is LQKENI. The CDR3 runs to 14 residues. The chain's CDR3 is CASSPLPGAYEQYF. The CDR3 DNA is TGTGCCAGCTCACCGCTTCCAGGCGCCTACGAGCAGTACTTC.

The gene calls are TRBV7-9 and TRBJ2-1; the D is unclear. The ends were cut back, 5 bases at V and 6 bases at J, with 14 bases in the middle. CDR3 size: 14 residues. Germline loops: CDR1 SEHNR, CDR2 FQNEAQ (reference sequence). The CDR3 region is CASSRPNPGNEQFF. The CDR3 DNA sequence: TGTGCCAGCAGCCGACCCAATCCGGGCAATGAGCAGTTCTTC.

V and J are TRBV5-6 and TRBJ2-2; TRBD1 matches at 7 bases. This CDR3 comprises 12 residues. Looked up from germline, CDR1 is SGHDT and CDR2 is YYEEEE. Trimming took 4 bases from V and 12 from J; bases not matched to a gene: 6. CDR3 loop: CASSHDRVKLFF. The CDR3 nucleotides read TGTGCCAGCAGCCACGACAGGGTTAAGCTGTTTTTT.

This rearrangement joins TRBV4-1 to TRBJ2-5; 9 bases fit TRBD1. V lost 1 base and J lost 5; bases outside the gene matches: 8. The CDR3 is 16 residues long. The germline V gene has CDR1 MGHRA and CDR2 YSYEKL. CDR3 sequence (DNA): TGCGCCAGCAGCCAAGCCAAAGGACAGGGGCAGGAGACCCAGTACTTC. This translates into CASSQAKGQGQETQYF.

In its sample, this clone was seen a few times. The chain has TRBV5-5 and TRBJ1-3; 9 nucleotides agree with TRBD1. Germline CDR1 and CDR2: SGHKS and YYEKEE (reference sequence). This CDR3 has 16 amino acids. J gave up 0 bases and V 6 bases, and 7 bases lay outside the gene matches. CDR3 in amino acids: CASNRQGEDSGNTIYF. For the CDR3, the DNA is TGTGCCAGCAACCGACAGGGGGAAGACTCTGGAAACACCATATATTTT.

This clone was counted only a few times. This chain joins TRBV4-2 and TRBJ1-5; no firm D call. The CDR3 contains 13 residues. The germline CDR1 and CDR2 sequences are LGHNA and YNFKEQ. Trimming stripped 0 bases from V and 3 bases from J, with 3 bases between. The CDR3 sequence: CASSQDYNQPQHF. As DNA, the CDR3 is TGTGCCAGCAGCCAAGACTACAATCAGCCCCAGCATTTT.

The chain is built from TRBV19 and TRBJ2-3; 10 nucleotides match TRBD1. Looked up from germline, CDR1 is LNHDA and CDR2 is SQIVND (reference sequence). CDR3 length equals 16 residues. The trim removed 4 bases at V and 4 bases at J, leaving 8 bases unmatched. The CDR3 protein is CASSSGTGAWADTQYF. The CDR3 nucleotides are TGTGCCAGTAGTAGCGGGACAGGGGCGTGGGCAGATACGCAGTATTTT. Full variable domain (remainder filled in from reference TRBV19 and TRBJ2-3): DGGITQSPKYLFRKEGQNVTLSCEQNLNHDAMYWYRQDPGQGLRLIYYSQIVNDFQKGDIAEGYSVSREKKESFPLTVTSAQKNPTAFYLCASSSGTGAWADTQYFGPGTRLTVL.

The rearrangement uses TRBV27 and TRBJ2-6; 7 bases align to TRBD2. With V trimmed by 3 bases and J by 0 bases, 8 bases remained unmatched. Germline V gives CDR1 MNHEY, CDR2 SMNVEV (reference sequence). The CDR3 length is 18 residues. As DNA, the CDR3 is TGTGCCAGCAGTTTCGCGGGAGCCCCGGTCTCTGGGGCCAACGTCCTGACTTTC. This codes for CASSFAGAPVSGANVLTF.

This clone was counted once. V and J are TRBV7-3 and TRBJ2-7; TRBD1 matches at 11 bases. The trim removed 2 bases at V and 0 bases at J, leaving 0 bases unmatched. Germline V gives CDR1 SGHTA, CDR2 FQGTGA. The CDR3 covers 15 residues. The CDR3 loop is CASSLGTGGSYEQYF. In DNA form, the CDR3 reads TGTGCCAGCAGCTTAGGGACAGGGGGCTCCTACGAGCAGTACTTC.

The chain uses TRBV6-5 and TRBJ2-7, with D possibly being TRBD1 (6 bases). Trimming stripped 5 bases from V and 9 bases from J, with 20 bases between. Germline V gives CDR1 MNHEY, CDR2 SVGAGI. This CDR3 has 14 amino acids. CDR3 region: CASSEGQNRAGQYF. The DNA of the CDR3 is TGTGCCAGCAGTGAAGGCCAAAACAGGGCAGGGCAGTACTTC.

The chain employs TRBV6-5 and TRBJ2-7, with 7 positions matching TRBD2. V was clipped by 2 bases and J by 3 bases; unmatched bases: 7. This CDR3 region has 15 residues. Germline lookup yields CDR1 MNHEY and CDR2 SVGAGI. The CDR3 region has the DNA TGTGCCAGCAGTTACCTGCCTAGCGGTAACTACGAGCAGTACTTC. It yields the protein CASSYLPSGNYEQYF.

The chain combines TRBV20-1 with TRBJ2-7; D is unresolved. V was cut by 6 bases and J by 1 base, with 7 bases left in between. Germline V gene data show CDR1 as DFQATT and CDR2 as SNEGSKA (reference sequence). This CDR3 is 11 amino acids long. DNA of the CDR3: TGCAGTGCAAGACCTTCCTACGAGCAGTACTTC. This gives the protein CSARPSYEQYF.

The J gene is TRBJ2-6, the V gene TRBV18, with a weak D call TRBD2 (6 bases). The germline V gene has CDR1 KGHSH and CDR2 LQKENI. Between the trimmed V and J ends, which lost 0 bases and 2 bases, there was a span of 14 bases. The CDR3 loop spans 18 amino acids. CDR3 protein: CASSPPEGLIPGANVLTF. CDR3 nucleotides: TGTGCCAGCTCACCACCGGAGGGTCTAATCCCTGGGGCCAACGTCCTGACTTTC.

The rearrangement uses TRBV2 and TRBJ1-5; 7 bases line up with TRBD1. The germline V gene encodes CDR1 SNHLY and CDR2 FYNNEI. The length of the CDR3 is 14 residues. V shed 4 bases and J 0 bases; nucleotides not matched to a gene: 0. The CDR3 nucleotides are TGTGCCAGCAGTGGGGACAGTAGCAATCAGCCCCAGCATTTT. Its protein product is CASSGDSSNQPQHF.